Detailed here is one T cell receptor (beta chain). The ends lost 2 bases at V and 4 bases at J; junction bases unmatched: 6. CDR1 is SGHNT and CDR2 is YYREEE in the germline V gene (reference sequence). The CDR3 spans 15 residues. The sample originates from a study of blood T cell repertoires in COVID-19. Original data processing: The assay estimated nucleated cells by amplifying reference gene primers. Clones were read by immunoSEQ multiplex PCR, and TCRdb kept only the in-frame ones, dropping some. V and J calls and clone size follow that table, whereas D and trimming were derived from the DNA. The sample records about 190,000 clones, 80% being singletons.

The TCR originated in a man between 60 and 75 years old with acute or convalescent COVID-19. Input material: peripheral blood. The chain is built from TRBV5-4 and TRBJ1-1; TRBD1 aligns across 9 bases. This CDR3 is CASSFTGGGFTEAFF. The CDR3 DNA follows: TGTGCCAGCAGCTTCACAGGGGGCGGCTTCACTGAAGCTTTCTTT.